This T cell receptor (beta chain) comes out of a study of CD8+ T cells in alopecia areata. The junction had 14 bases not matched to a gene; V was cut back by 6 bases and J by 3 bases. The CDR3 extends over 17 amino acids. The germline V gene has CDR1 SQVTM and CDR2 ANQGSEA. Reverse transcription of extracted RNA yielded cDNA, which provided the sequencing template. Sequencing used immunoSEQ multiplex PCR; TCRdb keeps in-frame clones, though not all of them. This sample yields 200,000 to 250,000 clones, of which approximately 67% are seen a single time; 0.95% to 1.5% belongs to the top ten. The treatment denotes: oral pan-JAK inhibitor, 5-10 mg twice daily.

This clonotype originated in a human donor with alopecia areata. The V call is TRBV29-1, the J call TRBJ1-5, with 10 nucleotides matching TRBD1. Sequenced here: CD4+ T cells sorted from blood, sampled at week 44, from a patient treated with tofacitinib. The CDR3, as DNA: TGCAGCGTCGCCACCTACCCGGGACAGGGGATCAATCAGCCCCAGCATTTT. Its protein product is CSVATYPGQGINQPQHF. The full variable domain, in which reference TRBV29-1 and TRBJ1-5 provide the parts outside the CDR3, is SAVISQKPSRDICQRGTSLTIQCQVDSQVTMMFWYRQQPGQSLTLIATANQGSEATYESGFVIDKFPISRPNLTFSTLTVSNMSPEDSSIYLCSVATYPGQGINQPQHFGDGTRLSIL.